This T cell receptor beta chain was recovered during a study of blood T cell repertoires in COVID-19. Whole-study context: Sources were T cells, B-cell-depleted T cells, or PBMCs; the material itself was cDNA or gDNA.

Under the authors' procedure: Estimates of nucleated cell counts were drawn from the amplification of reference gene primers. This table comes from immunoSEQ multiplex PCR, and its TCRdb copy is limited to in-frame clones, with some not included. The V and J calls and the clone size are those of that table, but D and trimming were determined from the DNA. The sample includes approximately 97,000 clones, around nine tenths of them seen just once. CDR1 and CDR2 from the germline V gene are GTSNPN and SVGIG (reference sequence). The CDR3 covers 14 residues. V lost 3 bases to trimming and J lost 7 bases, with 18 bases between them. This clone has more than one count but fewer than ten.

This receptor was taken from a man aged 55 to 70 with acute or convalescent COVID-19. Sequenced: peripheral blood. The V call is TRBV30, the J call TRBJ1-2, with unresolved D. CDR3 DNA: TGTGCCTGGAGGAGTGTCGGAGCCCCATCTGGCTACACCTTC. Translated, it gives CAWRSVGAPSGYTF.